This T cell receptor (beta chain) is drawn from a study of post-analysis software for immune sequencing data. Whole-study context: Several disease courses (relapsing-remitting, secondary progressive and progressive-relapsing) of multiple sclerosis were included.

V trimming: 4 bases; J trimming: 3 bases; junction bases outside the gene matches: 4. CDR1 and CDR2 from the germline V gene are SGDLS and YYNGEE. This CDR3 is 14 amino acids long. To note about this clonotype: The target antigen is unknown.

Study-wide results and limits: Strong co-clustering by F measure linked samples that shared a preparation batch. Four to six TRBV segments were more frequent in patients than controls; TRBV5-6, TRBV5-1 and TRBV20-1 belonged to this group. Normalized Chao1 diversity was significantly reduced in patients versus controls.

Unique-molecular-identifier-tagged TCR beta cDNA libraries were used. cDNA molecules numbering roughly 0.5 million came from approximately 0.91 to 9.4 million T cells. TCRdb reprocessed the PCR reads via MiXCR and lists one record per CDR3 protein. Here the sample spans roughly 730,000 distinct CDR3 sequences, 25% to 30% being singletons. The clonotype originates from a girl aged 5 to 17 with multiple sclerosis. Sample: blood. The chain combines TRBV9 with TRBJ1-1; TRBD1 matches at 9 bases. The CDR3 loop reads CASSPWDRDTEAFF. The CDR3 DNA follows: TGTGCCAGCAGCCCCTGGGACAGGGACACTGAAGCTTTCTTT.